The 29 T cell receptor beta chains below were found in one sample sequenced in a study of T-cell memory formation after mild COVID-19. MiXCR, run by TCRdb on the 5' RACE reads, gives a single entry per CDR3 protein. The table lists around 300,000 distinct CDR3 sequences, approximately 14% of them singletons, with 20% to 25% in the top ten. The sequenced sample consisted of PBMCs or a T cell subset sorted from them (not recorded which). The receptors were gathered from a man aged 18-30 years who had mild COVID-19 (a few samples of this study predate the infection). Cell type and time point are not known.

This chain connects TRBV2 to TRBJ2-1; no clear D. Trimming stripped 2 bases from V and 7 bases from J, with 6 bases between. The CDR3 has 12 amino acids. Germline V gene lookup returns CDR1 SNHLY and CDR2 FYNNEI. Here the CDR3 DNA reads TGTGCCAGCAGTGAATATTGGAATGAGCAGTTCTTC. Encoded protein: CASSEYWNEQFF.

This chain joins TRBV20-1 and TRBJ2-3, with TRBD1 as a possible D gene (6 bases). There are 14 residues in the CDR3. Germline values: CDR1 DFQATT, CDR2 SNEGSKA (reference sequence). The CDR3 nucleotides are TGCAGCGCCGACAGGATAATGACCACAGATACGCAGTATTTT. Its protein product is CSADRIMTTDTQYF.

V and J are TRBV7-2 and TRBJ1-2, with D tentatively TRBD1 (6 bases). The germline CDR1 and CDR2 sequences are SGHTA and FQGNSA. V was pared by 7 bases and J by 1 base, with 13 bases between. This CDR3 contains 14 residues. CDR3 sequence (DNA): TGTGCCAGCAACCGGGACACTCTTAACTATGGCTACACCTTC. Protein product: CASNRDTLNYGYTF.

The gene calls are TRBV6-2 or TRBV6-3 and TRBJ2-2; 8 bases align to TRBD1. This CDR3 is built from 15 residues. Per the germline V gene, CDR1 is MNHEY and CDR2 is SVGEGT. Trimming cost V 7 bases and J 7 bases; bases outside gene matches: 11. The CDR3 sequence is CASTRGQPYGGELFF. As DNA, the CDR3 is TGTGCCAGCACCAGGGGGCAGCCCTACGGCGGGGAGCTGTTTTTT.

In this sample, this clonotype turned up many times. This chain joins TRBV7-3 and TRBJ2-1, with D possibly TRBD2 on 6 matching bases. CDR3 size: 13 residues. V lost 8 bases and J lost 7, with 15 bases in between. The germline CDR1 and CDR2 sequences are SGHTA and FQGTGA. CDR3 sequence reads: CASARGMDNEQFF. CDR3 sequence (DNA): TGTGCCAGCGCCCGGGGGATGGATAATGAGCAGTTCTTC.

This clonotype came up a few times. Since a much larger clone is just one base distant, this may be a read error. The rearrangement joins TRBV7-2 to TRBJ1-4; D not certain. Trimming took off 2 bases at V and 8 bases at J, with 6 bases between the two ends. The CDR3 is 12 residues long. Looked up from germline, CDR1 is SGHTA and CDR2 is FQGNSA. The CDR3 loop is CASSLNEEKLFF. CDR3 nucleotide sequence: TGTGCCAGCAGCTTAAATGAGGAAAAACTGTTTTTT.

This clonotype was found many times. The chain uses TRBV20-1 and TRBJ1-6, with 7 bases aligning to TRBD1. Germline V gene data show CDR1 as DFQATT and CDR2 as SNEGSKA (reference sequence). The CDR3 has 13 amino acids. V gave up 5 bases and J gave up 5 bases; unmatched junction bases: 3. CDR3 protein: CSAVTGNNSPLHF. The CDR3 DNA reads TGCAGTGCTGTGACAGGGAATAATTCACCCCTCCACTTT.

This clonotype was observed a handful of times. The chain is built from TRBV12-3 or TRBV12-4 and TRBJ1-3; D gene unclear. V gave up 6 bases and J gave up 4 bases, with 16 bases separating them. CDR3 length equals 15 residues. The CDR3 spells CASSVDRQRGNTIYF. The CDR3, as DNA: TGTGCCAGCAGCGTAGACCGGCAGCGCGGAAACACCATATATTTT.

This clonotype was observed at least ten times. V gene TRBV20-1 combines with J gene TRBJ1-2; D uncertain. The germline V gene has CDR1 DFQATT and CDR2 SNEGSKA (reference sequence). This CDR3 has 13 amino acids. V was trimmed by 1 base and J by 2 bases, leaving 8 bases between them. The CDR3 is CSARAEDNYGYTF. For the CDR3, the DNA is TGCAGTGCTAGAGCGGAAGACAACTATGGCTACACCTTC.

V is TRBV20-1 and J is TRBJ1-4; D is perhaps TRBD1 (5 bases). V lost 7 bases, J lost 16 bases, and 22 bases lay in between. The length of the CDR3 is 12 residues. Germline CDR1 is DFQATT and CDR2 is SNEGSKA (reference sequence). This chain's CDR3 is CSVPGRRRLRFF. The DNA for the CDR3 is TGCAGTGTTCCGGGACGGAGACGTTTAAGGTTTTTT.

This clonotype was picked up many times. V gene TRBV7-2 combines with J gene TRBJ2-5; D possibly corresponds to TRBD1 (7 bases). CDR1 and CDR2 from the germline V gene are SGHTA and FQGNSA. There are 15 residues in the CDR3. V lost 4 bases to trimming and J lost 5 bases, with 17 bases between them. Here the CDR3 reads CASSWRGQGGETQYF. Here the CDR3 DNA reads TGTGCCAGCAGCTGGAGGGGGCAAGGGGGTGAGACCCAGTACTTC.

J is TRBJ1-3 and V is TRBV29-1; 9 bases match TRBD1. The CDR3 spans 13 residues. From germline, CDR1 is SQVTM and CDR2 ANQGSEA. Trimming cost V 7 bases and J 4 bases; bases outside gene matches: 5. This CDR3 reads CSADTGGGNTIYF. CDR3 bases: TGCAGCGCCGATACAGGGGGCGGAAACACCATATATTTT.

The CDR3 region has the DNA TGCAGTGCTAGAGGACAGAATGAAAAACTGTTTTTT. Protein sequence: CSARGQNEKLFF. The chain combines TRBV20-1 with TRBJ1-4; D may be TRBD1 (5 bases). The CDR3 contains 12 residues. CDR1 DFQATT and CDR2 SNEGSKA come from the germline V gene (reference sequence). V lost 1 base and J 5 bases, leaving 5 bases between the germline ends.

This clonotype appeared a few times. This chain connects TRBV7-2 to TRBJ2-5; D is ambiguous. Germline-derived CDR1 and CDR2 are SGHTA and FQGNSA. The length of the CDR3 is 14 residues. V lost 6 bases and J lost 2, with 13 bases in between. This CDR3 reads CASSFGWRQETQYF. As DNA, the CDR3 is TGTGCCAGCAGTTTTGGTTGGCGGCAAGAGACCCAGTACTTC. The full variable domain, its missing parts supplied by reference TRBV7-2 and TRBJ2-5, is GAGVSQSPSNKVTEKGKDVELRCDPISGHTALYWYRQSLGQGLEFLIYFQGNSAPDKSGLPSDRFSAERTGGSVSTLTIQRTQQEDSAVYLCASSFGWRQETQYFGPGTRLLVL.

This rearrangement joins TRBV4-3 to TRBJ2-3, with 8 bases aligning to TRBD2. Losses at the gene ends were 0 bases for V and 4 bases for J; bases not matched to a gene: 12. Germline V gene sequence: CDR1 LGHNA, CDR2 YSLEER. There are 18 residues in the CDR3. CDR3 amino acids: CASSQDKAGALLADTQYF. DNA of the CDR3: TGCGCCAGCAGCCAAGATAAAGCGGGGGCTTTATTGGCAGATACGCAGTATTTT.

This chain connects TRBV6-5 to TRBJ1-2; TRBD1 is a possible D gene (6 bases). The V gene lost 0 bases and the J gene lost 4 bases, with 12 bases spanning the gap. The germline V gene encodes CDR1 MNHEY and CDR2 SVGAGI. The CDR3 covers 15 residues. The chain's CDR3 is CASSYSRGASYGYTF. Here the CDR3 DNA reads TGTGCCAGCAGTTACTCGCGGGGGGCCAGCTATGGCTACACCTTC.

V is TRBV10-3 and J is TRBJ2-2, with D perhaps matching TRBD2 (5 bases). The length of the CDR3 is 17 residues. From germline, CDR1 is ENHRY and CDR2 SYGVKD. Deletions cut 0 bases from V and 4 bases from J, with 15 bases between. DNA for the CDR3: TGTGCCATCAGTGAGTCGGGAGCGGCCAGACCCACCGGGGAGCTGTTTTTT. Protein sequence: CAISESGAARPTGELFF.

This clonotype came up a few times. This chain uses TRBV6-2 or TRBV6-3 with TRBJ1-6, with 8 bases that match TRBD1. The CDR3 is 15 residues long. Looked up from germline, CDR1 is MNHEY and CDR2 is SVGEGT. V gave up 5 bases and J gave up 9 bases; unmatched junction bases: 9. The DNA for the CDR3 is TGTGCCAGCAGTGGTCGGACAGGGAAATCTTCACCCCTCCACTTT. This translates into CASSGRTGKSSPLHF.

This clonotype showed up just a few times. The chain carries TRBV20-1 and TRBJ2-3; D gene ambiguous. The CDR3 totals 12 residues. Germline V lookup: CDR1 DFQATT, CDR2 SNEGSKA (reference sequence). Between the trimmed V and J ends, which lost 0 bases and 4 bases, there was a span of 5 bases. The CDR3 sequence is CSARDAADTQYF. DNA for the CDR3: TGCAGTGCTAGAGATGCCGCAGATACGCAGTATTTT.

This clonotype was recorded many times. The chain links TRBV5-5 to TRBJ2-3; D is undetermined. Germline V CDR1 and CDR2: SGHKS, YYEKEE (reference sequence). Trimming took off 3 bases at V and 4 bases at J, with 21 bases between the two ends. The CDR3 loop spans 17 amino acids. CDR3 loop: CASSSGWQPASPDTQYF. In nucleotides, the CDR3 is TGTGCCAGCAGCTCAGGATGGCAGCCGGCTAGTCCAGATACGCAGTATTTT.

The gene calls are TRBV5-4 and TRBJ2-5; TRBD1 aligns across 10 bases. CDR1 SGHNT and CDR2 YYREEE come from the germline V gene (reference sequence). V dropped 4 bases and J dropped 4; count of bases not matched to a gene: 7. CDR3 length: 15 residues. CDR3 in amino acids: CASSAGQGMGETQYF. The CDR3 bases are TGTGCCAGCAGCGCGGGACAGGGGATGGGAGAGACCCAGTACTTC.

This clonotype has more than one count but fewer than ten. CDR3 DNA: TGTGCCAGCAGCCCCGGGACAGGGAGTTATGGCTACACCTTC. This gives the protein CASSPGTGSYGYTF. The rearrangement links TRBV12-3 or TRBV12-4 to TRBJ1-2; 9 positions agree with TRBD1. The CDR3 is made up of 14 amino acids. J gave up 5 bases and V 6 bases, and 7 bases lay outside the gene matches.

This chain joins TRBV5-5 and TRBJ2-3, with TRBD1 matching 10 bases. Germline CDR1 and CDR2: SGHKS and YYEKEE (reference sequence). V gave up 8 bases and J gave up 5 bases; unmatched junction bases: 20. The length of the CDR3 is 18 residues. The CDR3 nucleotides are TGTGCCAGTCTGGCGGGACCCGAGACAGGGGGCTTTCAAGATACGCAGTATTTT. Translated: CASLAGPETGGFQDTQYF.

This sequence joins TRBV7-3 and TRBJ1-1; the match to TRBD1 covers 7 bases. CDR1 is SGHTA and CDR2 is FQGTGA in the germline V gene. Trimming took 5 bases from V and 3 from J; bases not matched to a gene: 9. The CDR3 is made up of 15 amino acids. For the CDR3, the DNA is TGTGCCAGCAGCGACAGGGCCGGGCGGGACACTGAAGCTTTCTTT. Residues: CASSDRAGRDTEAFF.

The rearrangement uses TRBV20-1 and TRBJ1-5; possible D gene TRBD1, 6 bases. The CDR3 sequence is 15 residues long. Trimming took off 0 bases at V and 2 bases at J, with 11 bases between the two ends. Germline CDR1 DFQATT, CDR2 SNEGSKA (reference sequence). CDR3 nucleotides: TGCAGTGCTAGAGATGGGTCAGGGGGCAATCAGCCCCAGCATTTT. It translates to CSARDGSGGNQPQHF.

As DNA, the CDR3 is TGTGCCAGCGCGGGACTTTTGAACACTGAAGCTTTCTTT. Translation gives CASAGLLNTEAFF. This chain links TRBV28 with TRBJ1-1; tentative D call: TRBD1 (5 bases). Germline V gene sequence: CDR1 MDHEN, CDR2 SYDVKM. V was clipped by 8 bases and J by 0 bases, with 10 bases between them. This CDR3 is built from 13 residues.

This clonotype came up a few times. The rearrangement uses TRBV20-1 and TRBJ2-5, with 7 bases that match TRBD2. With V trimmed by 0 bases and J by 9 bases, 16 bases remained unmatched. The length of the CDR3 is 16 residues. CDR1 is DFQATT and CDR2 is SNEGSKA in the germline V gene (reference sequence). The CDR3 loop reads CSARDPSGLPRGAQYF. The CDR3 region has the DNA TGCAGTGCTAGAGACCCCTCGGGACTACCTAGGGGAGCCCAGTACTTC.

This CDR3 reads CATQRSGGIGELFF. DNA of the CDR3: TGCGCCACCCAGCGGAGCGGGGGGATCGGGGAGCTGTTTTTT. The chain joins TRBV5-1 to TRBJ2-2; 9 bases line up with TRBD2. There are 14 residues in the CDR3. Losses at the gene ends were 9 bases for V and 7 bases for J; bases not matched to a gene: 10. In germline, CDR1 is SGHRS, CDR2 YFSETQ.

The genes are TRBV18 and TRBJ1-2, with D perhaps TRBD1 (5 bases). Trimming shortened V by 3 bases and J by 13 bases, and 21 bases separated the two germline ends. The germline V gene encodes CDR1 KGHSH and CDR2 LQKENI. This CDR3 contains 14 residues. The CDR3: CASSPPGVDAPGTF. DNA of the CDR3: TGTGCCAGCTCACCGCCGGGGGTTGATGCCCCAGGCACCTTC.